This section outlines one T cell receptor beta chain sequence together with its context. How the authors handled the data: Estimates of nucleated cell counts were drawn from the amplification of reference gene primers. Repertoires were generated with immunoSEQ multiplex PCR, while TCRdb's copy carries only in-frame clones and drops some. D and trimming come from the DNA, and the V and J calls and clone size come from that table. The table has 350,000 or so clones, roughly nine tenths seen once. This specimen belongs to a study of blood T cell repertoires in COVID-19. Seattle patients were enrolled while actively infected and followed longitudinally. The V gene lost 0 bases and the J gene lost 7 bases, with 9 bases spanning the gap. The CDR3 runs 14 residues. Germline V lookup: CDR1 SEHNR, CDR2 FQNEAQ (reference sequence).

Sequenced sample: peripheral blood. The TCR was taken from a woman aged 55-69 years with COVID-19, enrolled during active disease. J is TRBJ2-2 and V is TRBV7-9, with unresolved D. The CDR3 protein is CASSLAHADGELFF. The CDR3 bases are TGTGCCAGCAGCTTAGCGCATGCAGACGGGGAGCTGTTTTTT.